One and the same sample provided the 12 T cell receptor beta chains below, sequenced in a study of CD8 T cells in Susac syndrome. When the RNA was reverse transcribed, random hexamers were used with an input of about 0.45 to 1 ug. TCRdb independently ran MiXCR on the immunoSEQ multiplex PCR reads; one entry per CDR3 protein. Among about 120,000 distinct CDR3 sequences listed, roughly 94% were seen once. Sequenced sample: CD4+ T cells from PBMCs. Receptor source: a human donor in good health.

The chain links TRBV25-1 to TRBJ2-3; D remains unclear. CDR3 length: 13 residues. Germline CDR1 MGHDK, CDR2 SYGVNS. The ends were cut back, 3 bases at V and 3 bases at J, with 7 bases in the middle. The CDR3 reads CASSDPGTDTQYF. The CDR3 bases are TGTGCCAGCAGTGACCCTGGGACAGATACGCAGTATTTT.

This clonotype occurred once. This sequence joins TRBV20-1 and TRBJ1-4; the D is unclear. The V gene's germline CDR1 is DFQATT and CDR2 SNEGSKA (reference sequence). Trimming took off 3 bases at V and 7 bases at J, with 9 bases between the two ends. This CDR3 contains 12 residues. The CDR3 region is CSARSGGEKLFF. As DNA, the CDR3 is TGCAGTGCTAGGTCCGGCGGTGAAAAACTGTTTTTT.

This clonotype was recorded only once. V usage is TRBV19 and J usage is TRBJ2-1, with TRBD1 matching 8 bases. Germline V CDR1 and CDR2: LNHDA, SQIVND (reference sequence). The CDR3 contains 15 residues. Trimming removed 3 bases from V and 6 bases from J; junction bases left unmatched: 7. The CDR3 is CASSMQGAAANEQFF. In DNA, the CDR3 is TGTGCCAGTAGTATGCAGGGGGCAGCGGCCAATGAGCAGTTCTTC.

The rearrangement joins TRBV19 to TRBJ1-5; D is unclear. Looked up from germline, CDR1 is LNHDA and CDR2 is SQIVND (reference sequence). The ends were cut back, 6 bases at V and 1 base at J, with 13 bases in the middle. This CDR3 has 15 residues. CDR3 in amino acids: CASSTTAGSNQPQHF. The CDR3 region has the DNA TGTGCCAGTAGCACAACGGCCGGGAGCAATCAGCCCCAGCATTTT.

The V call is TRBV28, the J call TRBJ1-6; 9 bases align to TRBD1. After removal of 5 bases from V and 10 bases from J, the junction contained 9 bases not matched to a gene. Germline V gene lookup returns CDR1 MDHEN and CDR2 SYDVKM. The CDR3 extends over 15 amino acids. CDR3 loop: CASSLTGQGPSPLHF. Written as DNA, the CDR3 is TGTGCCAGCAGTCTAACGGGACAGGGTCCATCACCCCTCCACTTT.

This clonotype was observed a single time. This chain uses TRBV19 with TRBJ1-5; 9 bases are a match to TRBD1. Germline V lookup: CDR1 LNHDA, CDR2 SQIVND (reference sequence). The CDR3 length is 14 residues. Trimming at V came to 5 bases and at J to 5 bases, leaving 4 bases not matched to a gene. The DNA of the CDR3 is TGTGCCAGTAGTCAACAGGGGGCAGATCAGCCCCAGCATTTT. It encodes CASSQQGADQPQHF.

The chain is built from TRBV19 and TRBJ1-5; a possible D gene is TRBD1 (5 bases). The V gene lost 6 bases and the J gene lost 3 bases, with 9 bases spanning the gap. The CDR3 loop spans 13 amino acids. Germline values: CDR1 LNHDA, CDR2 SQIVND (reference sequence). CDR3 bases: TGTGCCAGTAGGGACACTGCCAATCAGCCCCAGCATTTT. Protein sequence: CASRDTANQPQHF.

The J gene is TRBJ1-3, the V gene TRBV12-3 or TRBV12-4; 7 nucleotides line up with TRBD1. Trimming took 5 bases from V and 4 from J; bases not matched to a gene: 11. The CDR3 has 16 residues. The CDR3 region has the DNA TGTGCCAGCAGTGCCCTTCTTGGGACAGCCGGAAACACCATATATTTT. Its translation is CASSALLGTAGNTIYF.

V and J are TRBV3-1 and TRBJ1-1; 8 bases are a match to TRBD1. With 1 base clipped from V and 2 bases from J, the junction kept 9 bases outside the gene matches. The CDR3 has 17 residues. The V gene's germline CDR1 is LGHDT and CDR2 YNNKEL (reference sequence). The CDR3 protein is CASSQVMTGEYNTEAFF. CDR3 DNA: TGTGCCAGCAGCCAAGTTATGACAGGGGAATATAACACTGAAGCTTTCTTT.

The rearrangement uses TRBV11-2 and TRBJ1-1; the match to TRBD1 covers 8 bases. The ends lost 2 bases at V and 5 bases at J; junction bases unmatched: 7. Looked up from germline, CDR1 is SGHAT and CDR2 is FQNNGV. The length of the CDR3 is 15 residues. CDR3 sequence: CASSLLQGARTEAFF. CDR3 bases: TGTGCCAGCAGCTTATTGCAGGGGGCGAGGACTGAAGCTTTCTTT.

J is TRBJ2-7 and V is TRBV4-3; 11 bases map to TRBD2. The CDR3 runs to 15 residues. CDR1 and CDR2 from the germline V gene are LGHNA and YSLEER. V lost 2 bases, J lost 5 bases, and 5 bases stayed unmatched. CDR3 sequence reads: CASSQITSGSNEQYF. The CDR3 bases are TGCGCCAGCAGCCAAATAACTAGCGGGAGCAACGAGCAGTACTTC.

The chain uses TRBV19 and TRBJ1-5; a possible D gene is TRBD1 (5 bases). V was shortened by 7 bases and J by 5 bases, with 9 bases between the two germline ends. Germline CDR1 and CDR2: LNHDA and SQIVND (reference sequence). This CDR3 is 12 amino acids long. The CDR3 is CASTGRDQPQHF. The DNA for the CDR3 is TGTGCCAGTACAGGGAGGGATCAGCCCCAGCATTTT. Combining the CDR3 with reference TRBV19 and TRBJ1-5 gives the whole variable domain DGGITQSPKYLFRKEGQNVTLSCEQNLNHDAMYWYRQDPGQGLRLIYYSQIVNDFQKGDIAEGYSVSREKKESFPLTVTSAQKNPTAFYLCASTGRDQPQHFGDGTRLSIL.